The text below deals with one T cell receptor beta chain. This clone was picked up one time. It has no known antigen specificity. Base qualities are not provided; no much larger clone lies one nucleotide away. Based on the germline V gene, the CDR1 and CDR2 sequences are LGHNA and YSLEER. A distance of 10 bases separates the germline ends of V and J, which lose 4 bases and 4 bases respectively. The cysteine opens and the phenylalanine closes a CDR3 of 13 amino acids. Only the CDR3 portion is preserved as DNA: 39 bases, with reading frame beginning at the first base. Patients with autoimmune disease history or receiving systemic immunosuppression were excluded from the trial. Peripheral blood for TCR sequencing was drawn from every dose cohort at baseline, at cycle 4 day 1 and at cycle 7 day 1. Samples were obtained from an open-label, multicenter, first-in-human phase I dose-escalation trial of ivuxolimab. Adults with locally advanced or metastatic melanoma, renal cell carcinoma, hepatocellular carcinoma or head and neck squamous cell carcinoma were enrolled in the trial. Before TCR sequencing, CD4+ and CD8+ T cells were separately sorted from peripheral blood.

This sample was included in a study of OX40 agonist ivuxolimab in advanced cancers. General notes on the study: The costimulatory receptor OX40 (CD134) was targeted by ivuxolimab, a fully human IgG2 agonistic monoclonal antibody. Prior anti-PD-1, anti-PD-L1 or anti-CTLA-4 therapy was permitted, and less than 45% of dose-escalation patients had received checkpoint inhibitors. Peripheral TCRbeta sequencing aimed to test whether ivuxolimab altered TCR sequence diversity and caused clonal T-cell expansion. Intravenous ivuxolimab was administered to patients every 2 weeks at six dose levels: 0.01, 0.1, 0.3, 1.5, 3 and 10 mg/kg. Partial responses occurred in three dose-escalation patients, of whom one had hepatocellular carcinoma and two had cutaneous melanoma. A male proportion of roughly 85% and a mean age of approximately 61 years, ranging from 23 to 79, were recorded for the dose-escalation cohort. Among the roughly 50 dose-escalation patients, 19 had hepatocellular carcinoma, some 15 melanoma, 9 renal cell carcinoma and 9 head and neck cancer. The monotherapy dose-escalation portion (N = 52 patients) of the phase I ivuxolimab trial is reported in the paper. Beyond this particular receptor, the publication reports: At doses from 0.1 to 3.0 mg/kg, clonal expansion was seen in both CD4+ and CD8+ blood T cells between baseline and week 6. After ivuxolimab, expanded clones were on average more numerous among CD8+ T cells than among CD4+ T cells. In the 0.1-3.0 mg/kg groups, partial responders were among the patients with the lowest normalized peripheral clonal expansion, particularly in CD8+ T cells. Low levels of normalized T-cell clonal expansion were also seen in some patients who did not respond. Antigen specificity was not determined for the clonally expanded peripheral T cells.

For sequencing of the TCRbeta CDR3 region, genomic DNA was extracted from the sorted cells. TCRbeta CDR3 regions were sequenced using the immunoSEQ Assay. The immuneACCESS repertoire file appears here via TCRdb, limited to in-frame rearrangements. These files lack a portion of the clones; in checked studies, under half of the deficit traces to unresolved V genes, and the cause of the others is not known. The sample includes under 65,000 clones, with more than 85% observed a single time. The top ten constitute about 12% of the sample. The sample was CD4+ or CD8+ T cells sorted from blood, taken in a trial of the OX40 agonist ivuxolimab. The receptor comes from an adult with an advanced solid tumor such as melanoma, head and neck, liver or kidney cancer. The V and J segments used are TRBV4-3 and TRBJ1-2; the D gene is not confidently resolved. The DNA sequence is TGCGCCAGCAGCCCCGGGAACCTCTATGGCTACACCTTC. This encodes CASSPGNLYGYTF.